These T cell receptor beta chains were read from a single sample in a study of T cell repertoires in cytomegalovirus infection. TCRdb fed the reads into MiXCR, producing one record per CDR3 protein. The data hold approximately 250,000 distinct CDR3 sequences, with roughly 9% observed a single time. The sequenced sample consisted of PBMCs. The receptors shown here come from a human donor in good health (CMV status not recorded). Some clones in this sample may be carry-over from other donors' samples. The CDR3 runs from the conserved cysteine through the conserved F or W. Fields, in order: V gene, CDR3 length, D gene, clone size, J gene, CDR3 protein, CDR3 DNA. A D gene is named only where the DNA matches it firmly. Size is omitted from some rows. Given values are once, few, many or a class for expanded clones.

>TRBV14|15|NA|few|TRBJ1-2
CASSQGGGGLYGYTF
TGTGCCAGCAGCCAAGGCGGGGGCGGCCTCTATGGCTACACCTTC
>TRBV14|15|NA|many|TRBJ1-4
CASSQDIGVAEKLFF
TGTGCCAGCAGCCAAGATATCGGGGTTGCCGAAAAACTGTTTTTT
>TRBV3-1|13|NA|NA|TRBJ2-7
CASSQQSSYEQYF
TGTGCCAGCAGCCAACAGAGCTCCTACGAGCAGTACTTC
>TRBV7-2|12|TRBD1|many|TRBJ2-7
CASSSTGAKQYF
TGTGCCAGCAGTTCTACAGGGGCAAAGCAGTACTTC
>TRBV25-1|14|TRBD1|NA|TRBJ2-1
CASRTGQGANEQFF
TGTGCTTCTCGTACGGGACAGGGGGCGAATGAGCAGTTCTTC
>TRBV7-2|15|NA|many|TRBJ2-1
CASSLDRTKYNEQFF
TGTGCCAGCAGCTTAGATCGTACTAAGTACAATGAGCAGTTCTTC
>TRBV25-1|15|TRBD1|many|TRBJ1-1
CASSKLDRENTEAFF
TGTGCCAGCAGTAAACTAGACAGGGAGAACACTGAAGCTTTCTTT
>TRBV7-6|13|NA|few|TRBJ2-4
CASSPQSGTPQYF
TGTGCCAGCAGCCCGCAATCCGGGACGCCCCAGTACTTC
>TRBV12-3/TRBV12-4|13|TRBD1|many|TRBJ1-1
CASRTGVFTEAFF
TGTGCCAGCAGGACAGGGGTTTTCACTGAAGCTTTCTTT
>TRBV3-1|12|NA|few|TRBJ2-7
CASSQVTYEQYF
TGTGCCAGCAGCCAAGTAACCTACGAGCAGTACTTC
>TRBV29-1|11|NA|NA|TRBJ2-4
CSVPMRNIQYF
TGCAGCGTCCCGATGAGGAACATTCAGTACTTC
>TRBV11-3|13|NA|many|TRBJ1-5
CASSLDVRQPQHF
TGTGCCAGCAGCTTAGATGTGCGTCAGCCCCAGCATTTT
>TRBV7-6|15|TRBD2|many|TRBJ2-2
CASSFSGGATGELFF
TGTGCCAGCAGCTTTAGCGGGGGGGCCACCGGGGAGCTGTTTTTT
>TRBV5-8|10|NA|many|TRBJ2-4
CASSLTIQYF
TGTGCCAGCAGCTTAACCATTCAGTACTTC
>TRBV4-3|13|NA|many|TRBJ1-2
CASSQSGFYGYTF
TGCGCCAGCAGCCAATCCGGGTTCTATGGCTACACCTTC
>TRBV6-2/TRBV6-3|17|NA|many|TRBJ2-3
CASSPKSRFTVSDTQYF
TGTGCCAGCAGTCCGAAGTCTAGGTTCACTGTTTCAGATACGCAGTATTTT
>TRBV2|15|TRBD1|NA|TRBJ1-4
CASSEAPGQGEKLFF
TGTGCCAGCAGTGAAGCACCGGGACAGGGAGAAAAACTGTTTTTT
>TRBV7-9|16|NA|many|TRBJ1-4
CASSLGGAVSGEKLFF
TGTGCCAGCAGCCTCGGGGGGGCAGTGTCCGGTGAAAAACTGTTTTTT
>TRBV11-2|15|NA|many|TRBJ2-6
CASSLSDSGANVLTF
TGTGCCAGCAGCTTATCGGACTCTGGGGCCAACGTCCTGACTTTC
>TRBV25-1|16|NA|many|TRBJ1-1
CASSESRWVSGTEAFF
TGTGCCAGCAGTGAATCTAGATGGGTATCGGGCACTGAAGCTTTCTTT
>TRBV12-3/TRBV12-4|14|NA|many|TRBJ1-1
CASSFTGGDTEAFF
TGTGCCAGCAGTTTTACCGGTGGTGACACTGAAGCTTTCTTT
>TRBV6-1|15|NA|many|TRBJ1-1
CASRPDLRGGTEAFF
TGTGCCAGCAGACCCGACCTAAGGGGGGGCACTGAAGCTTTCTTT
>TRBV19|18|NA|NA|TRBJ1-5
CASSPIEGTVLSNQPQHF
TGTGCCAGTAGTCCGATCGAGGGAACGGTTCTGAGCAATCAGCCCCAGCATTTT
>TRBV20-1|14|TRBD2|many|TRBJ2-5
CSARLAGPQETQYF
TGCAGTGCTAGACTAGCGGGACCCCAAGAGACCCAGTACTTC
>TRBV28|16|NA|many|TRBJ1-6
CASSPLKSSYNSPLHF
TGTGCCAGCAGTCCTCTAAAGAGCTCCTATAATTCACCCCTCCACTTT
>TRBV14|14|NA|NA|TRBJ2-6
CASRPLSGANVLTF
TGTGCCAGCAGACCACTTTCCGGGGCCAACGTCCTGACTTTC
>TRBV11-2|16|NA|many|TRBJ1-4
CASSSTGPTTNEKLFF
TGTGCCAGCAGTAGTACAGGGCCCACAACTAATGAAAAACTGTTTTTT
>TRBV5-1|17|TRBD2|few|TRBJ2-1
CASSLVPGTSGRSEQFF
TGCGCCAGCAGCTTGGTCCCCGGGACTAGCGGGAGGTCTGAGCAGTTCTTC
>TRBV29-1|14|TRBD1|many|TRBJ1-1
CSVHRGLMNTEAFF
TGCAGCGTTCACAGGGGACTCATGAACACTGAAGCTTTCTTT
>TRBV7-2|15|TRBD1|many|TRBJ2-7
CASSPSKGQAYEQYF
TGTGCCAGCAGCCCCTCCAAGGGACAGGCCTACGAGCAGTACTTC
>TRBV7-2|16|TRBD2|many|TRBJ2-1
CASSWGAGGAPNEQFF
TGTGCCAGCAGCTGGGGAGCGGGGGGCGCCCCCAATGAGCAGTTCTTC
>TRBV6-1|14|TRBD1|many|TRBJ1-1
CASNRQGANTEAFF
TGTGCCAGCAACAGACAGGGGGCTAACACTGAAGCTTTCTTT
>TRBV15|16|TRBD1|NA|TRBJ1-3
CATSRKGASSGNTIYF
TGTGCCACCAGCAGGAAGGGGGCCAGCTCTGGAAACACCATATATTTT
>TRBV6-2/TRBV6-3|11|NA|few|TRBJ2-1
CASNNYNEQFF
TGTGCCAGCAATAATTACAATGAGCAGTTCTTC
>TRBV29-1|14|TRBD1|many|TRBJ2-7
CSAEKTRSGGEQYF
TGCAGCGCTGAAAAGACCCGCTCAGGGGGCGAGCAGTACTTC
>TRBV7-2|13|NA|many|TRBJ1-3
CASSSRTGNTIYF
TGTGCCAGCAGCTCGCGTACTGGAAACACCATATATTTT
>TRBV7-2|17|TRBD1|many|TRBJ1-3
CASSLDRALPSGNTIYF
TGTGCCAGCAGCCTCGACAGGGCCCTGCCCTCTGGAAACACCATATATTTT
>TRBV12-3/TRBV12-4|14|NA|once|TRBJ2-1
CASSFSGDANEQFF
TGTGCCAGCAGTTTTAGCGGAGACGCGAATGAGCAGTTCTTC
>TRBV7-2|14|NA|many|TRBJ1-1
CASSLWVGQTEAFF
TGTGCCAGCAGCTTATGGGTAGGGCAGACTGAAGCTTTCTTT
>TRBV2|13|TRBD1|few|TRBJ1-1
CARTGAQNTEAFF
TGTGCCAGGACAGGGGCCCAGAACACTGAAGCTTTCTTT
>TRBV2|16|NA|NA|TRBJ2-5
CASSDPLGDRLGTQYF
TGTGCCAGCAGTGACCCTCTCGGGGACCGGTTGGGGACCCAGTACTTC
>TRBV27|14|TRBD2|many|TRBJ2-1
CASSSASGSTEQFF
TGTGCCAGCAGTTCGGCTAGCGGGAGTACTGAGCAGTTCTTC
>TRBV6-1|14|TRBD1|few|TRBJ1-4
CASSSGTGVGKLFF
TGTGCCAGCAGTTCCGGGACAGGGGTAGGAAAACTGTTTTTT
>TRBV7-6|15|NA|many|TRBJ1-6
CASKVGAGSGSPLHF
TGTGCCAGCAAGGTTGGAGCAGGTTCAGGCTCACCCCTCCACTTT
>TRBV30|15|NA|NA|TRBJ1-6
CAWSVGSSYNSPLHF
TGTGCCTGGAGTGTAGGCAGCTCCTATAATTCACCCCTCCACTTT
>TRBV7-2|14|NA|many|TRBJ1-2
CASSLDRASYGYTF
TGTGCCAGCAGCTTAGATCGGGCCTCCTATGGCTACACCTTC